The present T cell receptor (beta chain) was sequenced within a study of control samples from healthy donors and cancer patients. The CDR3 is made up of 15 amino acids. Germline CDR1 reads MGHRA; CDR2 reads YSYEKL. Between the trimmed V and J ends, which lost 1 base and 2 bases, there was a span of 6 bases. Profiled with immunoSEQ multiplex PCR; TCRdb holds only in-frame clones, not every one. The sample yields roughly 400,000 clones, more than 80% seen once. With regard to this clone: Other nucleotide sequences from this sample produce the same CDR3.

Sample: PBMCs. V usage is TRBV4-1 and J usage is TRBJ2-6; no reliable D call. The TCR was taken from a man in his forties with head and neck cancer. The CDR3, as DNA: TGCGCCAGCAGCCAAGGTGGGGCTGGGGCCAACGTCCTGACTTTC. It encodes CASSQGGAGANVLTF.